The subject of this entry is one T cell receptor beta chain. Its antigen is still unknown. This sample was included in a study of CD4+ T cells in melanoma. Study results and caveats: Reportedly, melanoma neoantigen-specific CD4+ T cells showed varied differentiation states.

Trimming removed 2 bases at V and 6 bases at J, with 11 bases between. Germline V gene lookup returns CDR1 SGHTA and CDR2 FQGNSA. The CDR3 loop spans 14 amino acids. The assay was immunoSEQ multiplex PCR, and TCRdb's table has in-frame clones only and misses some. This sample has around 100,000 clones; 92% occur once, and the top ten carry less than 4%. The sequenced material came from peripheral blood. This TCR was sampled from a human donor with melanoma. The chain recombines TRBV7-2 with TRBJ1-5, with D uncertain. CDR3 DNA sequence: TGTGCCAGCAGCTTACAAGGGTTGGGTCAGCCCCAGCATTTT. This codes for CASSLQGLGQPQHF.